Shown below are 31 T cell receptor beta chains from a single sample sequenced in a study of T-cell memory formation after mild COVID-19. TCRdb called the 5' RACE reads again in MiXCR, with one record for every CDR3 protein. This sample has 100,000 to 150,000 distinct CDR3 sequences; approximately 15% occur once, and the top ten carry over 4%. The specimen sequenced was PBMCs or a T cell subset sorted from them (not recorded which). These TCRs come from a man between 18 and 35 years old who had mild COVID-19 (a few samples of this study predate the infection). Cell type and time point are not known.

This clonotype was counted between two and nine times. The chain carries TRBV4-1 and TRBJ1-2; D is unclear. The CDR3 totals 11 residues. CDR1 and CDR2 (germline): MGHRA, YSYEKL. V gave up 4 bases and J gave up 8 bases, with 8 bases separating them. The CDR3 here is CASSLFGGYTF. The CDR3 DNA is TGCGCCAGCAGCCTTTTTGGGGGCTACACCTTC.

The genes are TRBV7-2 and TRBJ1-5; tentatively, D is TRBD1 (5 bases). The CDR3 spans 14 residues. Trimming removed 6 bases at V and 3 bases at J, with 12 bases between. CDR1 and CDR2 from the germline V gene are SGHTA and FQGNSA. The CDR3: CASSSGTTNQPQHF. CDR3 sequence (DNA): TGTGCCAGCAGTTCCGGGACCACCAATCAGCCCCAGCATTTT.

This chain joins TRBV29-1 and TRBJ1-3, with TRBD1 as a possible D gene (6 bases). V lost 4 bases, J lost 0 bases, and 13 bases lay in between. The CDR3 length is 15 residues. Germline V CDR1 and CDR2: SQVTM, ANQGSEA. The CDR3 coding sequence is TGCAGCGTTGGGGCACAGGGTTCCTCTGGAAACACCATATATTTT. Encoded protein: CSVGAQGSSGNTIYF.

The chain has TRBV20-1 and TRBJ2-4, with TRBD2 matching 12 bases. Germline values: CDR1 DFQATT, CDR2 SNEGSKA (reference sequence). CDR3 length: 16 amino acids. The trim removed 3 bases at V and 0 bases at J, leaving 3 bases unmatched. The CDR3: CSARGLAGLAKNIQYF. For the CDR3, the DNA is TGCAGTGCTAGGGGACTAGCGGGCCTAGCCAAAAACATTCAGTACTTC.

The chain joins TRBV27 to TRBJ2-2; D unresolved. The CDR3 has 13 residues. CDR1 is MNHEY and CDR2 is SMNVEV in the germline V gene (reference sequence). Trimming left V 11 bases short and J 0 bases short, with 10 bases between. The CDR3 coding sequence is TGTGCCTGCTCGTCCGCGAACACCGGGGAGCTGTTTTTT. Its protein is CACSSANTGELFF.

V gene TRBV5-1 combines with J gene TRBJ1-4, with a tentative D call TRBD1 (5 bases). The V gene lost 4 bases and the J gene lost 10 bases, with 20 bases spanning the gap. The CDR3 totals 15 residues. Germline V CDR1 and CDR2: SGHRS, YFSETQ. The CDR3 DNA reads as TGCGCCAGCAGCCCCCGGGGGTCGAATGATGGAAAACTGTTTTTT. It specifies CASSPRGSNDGKLFF.

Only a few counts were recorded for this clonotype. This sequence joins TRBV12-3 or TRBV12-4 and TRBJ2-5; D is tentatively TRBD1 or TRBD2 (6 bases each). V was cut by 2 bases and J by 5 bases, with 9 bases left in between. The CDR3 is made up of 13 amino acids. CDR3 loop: CASSLWGAETQYF. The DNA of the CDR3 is TGTGCCAGCAGTTTATGGGGGGCGGAGACCCAGTACTTC.

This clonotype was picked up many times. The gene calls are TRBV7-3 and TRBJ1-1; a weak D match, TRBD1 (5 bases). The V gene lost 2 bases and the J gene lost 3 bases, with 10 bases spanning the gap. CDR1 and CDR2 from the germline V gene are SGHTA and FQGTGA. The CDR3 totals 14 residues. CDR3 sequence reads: CASSLQGGDTEAFF. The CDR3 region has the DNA TGTGCCAGCAGCTTACAGGGAGGGGACACTGAAGCTTTCTTT. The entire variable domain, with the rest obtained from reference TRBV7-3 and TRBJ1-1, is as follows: GAGVSQTPSNKVTEKGKYVELRCDPISGHTALYWYRQSLGQGPEFLIYFQGTGAADDSGLPNDRFFAVRPEGSVSTLKIQRTERGDSAVYLCASSLQGGDTEAFFGQGTRLTVV.

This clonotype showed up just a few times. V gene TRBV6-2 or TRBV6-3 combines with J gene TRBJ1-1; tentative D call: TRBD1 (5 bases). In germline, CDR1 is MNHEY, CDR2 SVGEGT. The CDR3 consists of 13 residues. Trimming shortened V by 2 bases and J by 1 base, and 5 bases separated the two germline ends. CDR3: CASSYQGNTEAFF. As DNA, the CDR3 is TGTGCCAGCAGTTACCAGGGGAACACTGAAGCTTTCTTT.

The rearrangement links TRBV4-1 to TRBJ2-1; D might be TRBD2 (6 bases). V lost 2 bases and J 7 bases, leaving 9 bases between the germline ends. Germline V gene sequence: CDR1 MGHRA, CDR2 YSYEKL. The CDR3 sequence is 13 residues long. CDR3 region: CASSQFGGNEQFF. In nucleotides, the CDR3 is TGCGCCAGCAGCCAATTCGGAGGGAATGAGCAGTTCTTC.

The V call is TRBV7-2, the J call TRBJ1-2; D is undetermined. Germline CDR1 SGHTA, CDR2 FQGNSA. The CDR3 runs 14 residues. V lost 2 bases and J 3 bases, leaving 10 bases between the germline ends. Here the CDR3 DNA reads TGTGCCAGCAGCTTAACACCCGGGGACTATGGCTACACCTTC. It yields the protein CASSLTPGDYGYTF.

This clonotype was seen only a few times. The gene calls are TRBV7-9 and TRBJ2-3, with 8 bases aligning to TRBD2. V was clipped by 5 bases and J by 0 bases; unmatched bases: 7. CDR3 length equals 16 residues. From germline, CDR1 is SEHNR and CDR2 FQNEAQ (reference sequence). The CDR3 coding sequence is TGTGCCAGCAGCGTGACGCGGGGGGCGAGCACAGATACGCAGTATTTT. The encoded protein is CASSVTRGASTDTQYF.

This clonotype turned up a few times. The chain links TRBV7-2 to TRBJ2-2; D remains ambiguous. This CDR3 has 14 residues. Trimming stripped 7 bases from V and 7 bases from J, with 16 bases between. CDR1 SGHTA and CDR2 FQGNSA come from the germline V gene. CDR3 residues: CASTLSPQSGELFF. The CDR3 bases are TGTGCCAGCACCCTCAGCCCCCAGAGCGGGGAGCTGTTTTTT.

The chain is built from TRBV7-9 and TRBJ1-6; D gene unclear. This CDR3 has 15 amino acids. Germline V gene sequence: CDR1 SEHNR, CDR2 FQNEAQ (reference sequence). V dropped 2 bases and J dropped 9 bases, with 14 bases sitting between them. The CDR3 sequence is CASSLSVSGISPLHF. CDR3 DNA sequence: TGTGCCAGCAGCTTATCCGTCTCCGGGATTTCACCCCTCCACTTT.

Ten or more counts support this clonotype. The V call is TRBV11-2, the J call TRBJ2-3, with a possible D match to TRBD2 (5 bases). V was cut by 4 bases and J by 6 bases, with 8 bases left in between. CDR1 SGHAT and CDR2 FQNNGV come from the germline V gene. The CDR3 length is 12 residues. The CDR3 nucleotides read TGTGCCAGCAGCTACCGAGGGGATACGCAGTATTTT. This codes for CASSYRGDTQYF. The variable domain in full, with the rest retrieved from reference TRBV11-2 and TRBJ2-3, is EAGVAQSPRYKIIEKRQSVAFWCNPISGHATLYWYQQILGQGPKLLIQFQNNGVVDDSQLPKDRFSAERLKGVDSTLKIQPAKLEDSAVYLCASSYRGDTQYFGPGTRLTVL.

CDR3 sequence: CSAPKGRWATNEKLFF. For the CDR3, the DNA is TGCAGTGCTCCCAAGGGGAGGTGGGCAACTAATGAAAAACTGTTTTTT. The gene calls are TRBV20-1 and TRBJ1-4, with D possibly TRBD1 on 5 matching bases. This CDR3 is 16 amino acids long. CDR1 DFQATT and CDR2 SNEGSKA come from the germline V gene (reference sequence). V was clipped by 5 bases and J by 0 bases, with 16 bases between them.

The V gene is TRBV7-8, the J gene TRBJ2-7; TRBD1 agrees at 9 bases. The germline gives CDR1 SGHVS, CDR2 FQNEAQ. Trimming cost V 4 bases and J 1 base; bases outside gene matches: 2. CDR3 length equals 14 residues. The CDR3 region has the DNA TGTGCCAGCAGCTCACAGGGGGCGTCCTACGAGCAGTACGTC. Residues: CASSSQGASYEQYV.

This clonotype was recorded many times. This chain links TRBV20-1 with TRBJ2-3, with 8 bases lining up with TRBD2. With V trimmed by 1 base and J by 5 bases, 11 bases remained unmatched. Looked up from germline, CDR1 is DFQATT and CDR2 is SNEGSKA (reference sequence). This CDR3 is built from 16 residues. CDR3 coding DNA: TGCAGTGCTAGAGTCGTGGAGCGGGGGACTGGAGATACGCAGTATTTT. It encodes CSARVVERGTGDTQYF.

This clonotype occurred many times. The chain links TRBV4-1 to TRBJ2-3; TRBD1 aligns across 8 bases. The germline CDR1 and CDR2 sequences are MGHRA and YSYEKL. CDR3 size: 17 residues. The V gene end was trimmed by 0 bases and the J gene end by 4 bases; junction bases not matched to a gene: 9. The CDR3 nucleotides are TGCGCCAGCAGCCAAGATAAAGGACAGGGAGTACCAGATACGCAGTATTTT. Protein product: CASSQDKGQGVPDTQYF.

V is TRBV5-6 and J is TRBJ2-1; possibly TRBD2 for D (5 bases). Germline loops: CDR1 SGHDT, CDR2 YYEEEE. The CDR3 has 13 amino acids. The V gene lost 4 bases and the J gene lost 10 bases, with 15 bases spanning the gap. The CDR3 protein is CASSRLAIGEQFF. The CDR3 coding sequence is TGTGCCAGCAGCCGGTTAGCGATTGGAGAGCAGTTCTTC.

CDR3 DNA: TGTGCCAGCACGGCTAGAGGGCGAGAGACCCAGTACTTC. Translation gives CASTARGRETQYF. The rearrangement uses TRBV3-1 and TRBJ2-5; a possible D gene is TRBD2 (5 bases). The CDR3 covers 13 residues. The germline V gene has CDR1 LGHDT and CDR2 YNNKEL (reference sequence). Trimming removed 7 bases at V and 4 bases at J, with 13 bases between.

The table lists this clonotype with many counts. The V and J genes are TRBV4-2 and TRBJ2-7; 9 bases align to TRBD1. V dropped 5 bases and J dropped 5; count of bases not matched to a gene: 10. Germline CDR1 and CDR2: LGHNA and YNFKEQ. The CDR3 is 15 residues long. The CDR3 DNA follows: TGTGCCAGCAGCGTCCTTTGGGACAGGGAGAACGAGCAGTACTTC. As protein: CASSVLWDRENEQYF.

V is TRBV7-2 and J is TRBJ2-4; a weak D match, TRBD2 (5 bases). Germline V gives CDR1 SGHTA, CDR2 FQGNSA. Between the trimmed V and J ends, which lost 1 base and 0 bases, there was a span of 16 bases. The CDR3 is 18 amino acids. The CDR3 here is CASSLVVGVDLAKNIQYF. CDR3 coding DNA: TGTGCCAGCAGCTTAGTCGTCGGGGTGGATCTAGCCAAAAACATTCAGTACTTC.

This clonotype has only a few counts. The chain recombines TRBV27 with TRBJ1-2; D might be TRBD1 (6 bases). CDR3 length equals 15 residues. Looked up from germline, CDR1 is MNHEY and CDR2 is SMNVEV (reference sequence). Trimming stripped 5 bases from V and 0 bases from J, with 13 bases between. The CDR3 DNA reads TGTGCCAGCAGTCCTTTCGACAGGCCTAACTATGGCTACACCTTC. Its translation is CASSPFDRPNYGYTF.

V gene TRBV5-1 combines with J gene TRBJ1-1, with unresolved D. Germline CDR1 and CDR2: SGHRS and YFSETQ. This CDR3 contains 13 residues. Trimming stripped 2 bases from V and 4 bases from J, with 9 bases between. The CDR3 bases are TGCGCCAGCAGCTTCAGCCTAGGCACTGAAGCTTTCTTT. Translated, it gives CASSFSLGTEAFF.

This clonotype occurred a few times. CDR3 residues: CASSPQTGGRGTDTQYF. CDR3 DNA: TGTGCCAGCAGCCCTCAAACTGGGGGGCGCGGCACAGATACGCAGTATTTT. The chain joins TRBV9 to TRBJ2-3; tentatively, D is TRBD1 or TRBD2 (6 bases each). The CDR3 is 17 residues long. Trimming cost V 4 bases and J 1 base, with 19 bases left between them. Germline V CDR1 and CDR2: SGDLS, YYNGEE.

DNA of the CDR3: TGCAGCGTTGCCCGGACTAGCACAAACACAGATACGCAGTATTTT. This encodes CSVARTSTNTDTQYF. The chain uses TRBV29-1 and TRBJ2-3, with 8 bases aligning to TRBD2. The length of the CDR3 is 15 residues. The germline gives CDR1 SQVTM, CDR2 ANQGSEA. The junction had 8 bases not matched to a gene; V was cut back by 4 bases and J by 2 bases.

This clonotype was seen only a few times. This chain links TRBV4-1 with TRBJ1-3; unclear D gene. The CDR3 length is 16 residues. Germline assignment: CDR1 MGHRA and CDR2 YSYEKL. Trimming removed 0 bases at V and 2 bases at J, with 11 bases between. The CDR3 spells CASSQEAPRTGNTIYF. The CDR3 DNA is TGCGCCAGCAGCCAAGAAGCCCCCAGGACTGGAAACACCATATATTTT.

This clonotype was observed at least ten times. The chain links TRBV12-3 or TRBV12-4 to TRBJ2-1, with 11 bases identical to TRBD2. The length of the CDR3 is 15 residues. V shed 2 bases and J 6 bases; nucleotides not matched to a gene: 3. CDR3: CASSLIAGGRNEQFF. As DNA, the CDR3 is TGTGCCAGCAGTTTAATAGCGGGGGGGCGCAATGAGCAGTTCTTC.

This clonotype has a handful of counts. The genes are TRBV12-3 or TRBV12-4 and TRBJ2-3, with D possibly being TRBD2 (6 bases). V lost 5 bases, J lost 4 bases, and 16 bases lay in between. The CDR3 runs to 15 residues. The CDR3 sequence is CASSTPGPGADTQYF. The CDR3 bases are TGTGCCAGCAGTACCCCCGGGCCGGGGGCAGATACGCAGTATTTT.

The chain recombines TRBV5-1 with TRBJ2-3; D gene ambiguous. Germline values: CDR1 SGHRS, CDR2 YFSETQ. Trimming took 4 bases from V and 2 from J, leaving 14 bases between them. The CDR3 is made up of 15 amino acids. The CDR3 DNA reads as TGCGCCAGCAGCCATCAAGGTGACTTCACAGATACGCAGTATTTT. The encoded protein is CASSHQGDFTDTQYF.